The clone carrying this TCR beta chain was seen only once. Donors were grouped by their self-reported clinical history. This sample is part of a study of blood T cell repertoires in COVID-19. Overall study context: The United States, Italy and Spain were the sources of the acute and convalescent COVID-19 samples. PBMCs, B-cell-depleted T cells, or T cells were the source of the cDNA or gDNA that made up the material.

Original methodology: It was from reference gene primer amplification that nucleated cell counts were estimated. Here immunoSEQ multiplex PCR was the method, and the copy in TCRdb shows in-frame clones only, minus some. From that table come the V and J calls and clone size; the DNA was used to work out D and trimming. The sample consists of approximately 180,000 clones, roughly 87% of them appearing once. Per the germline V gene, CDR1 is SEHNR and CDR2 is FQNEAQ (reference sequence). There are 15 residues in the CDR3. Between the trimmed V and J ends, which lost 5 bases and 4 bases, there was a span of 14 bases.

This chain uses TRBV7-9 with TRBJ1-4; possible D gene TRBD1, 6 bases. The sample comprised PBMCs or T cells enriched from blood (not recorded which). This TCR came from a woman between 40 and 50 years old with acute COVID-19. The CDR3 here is CASSPRQVYNEKLFF. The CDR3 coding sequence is TGTGCCAGCAGCCCCCGACAGGTGTATAATGAAAAACTGTTTTTT.